A selection of T cell receptor beta chains follows, all from one sample in a study of CXCR3-negative and CXCR3-positive naive CD8 T cells. Following a re-call of the 5' RACE reads, TCRdb has one entry per CDR3 protein and lacks DNA. This sample's table reports 150,000 or so distinct CDR3 sequences. The sequencing input was naive CXCR3- CD8+ T cells from blood. Receptor source: a human donor in good health. Some clones in this sample may be carry-over from other donors' samples. The CDR3 runs from the conserved cysteine through the conserved F or W. The order of the fields is J gene, V gene, CDR3 protein.

TRBJ2-3 | TRBV5-5 | CASSLSSGGLDTQYF
TRBJ2-5 | TRBV4-1 | CASSPTSGRVQETQYF
TRBJ2-5 | TRBV2 | CASSEVRGGGETQYF
TRBJ1-5 | TRBV27 | CASSEEWNRESNQPQHF
TRBJ2-2 | TRBV29-1 | CSVLNTGELFF
TRBJ1-1 | TRBV20-1 | CSAEGGAMNTEAFF
TRBJ1-2 | TRBV29-1 | CSVDVTLEAGGYYGYTF
TRBJ1-3 | TRBV3-1 | CASSQDGQGFGNTIYF
TRBJ2-7 | TRBV5-6 | CASSLADRAFHEQYF
TRBJ2-1 | TRBV28 | CASSPATTGVYNEQFF
TRBJ2-7 | TRBV5-1 | CASSLGPVQNSYEQYF